The 30 T cell receptor beta chains given below trace back to one sample, sequenced in a study of shared T cell receptors in the human thymus. Sequencing was performed with immunoSEQ multiplex PCR; in TCRdb, only in-frame clones are kept and a portion is missing. The sample holds roughly 660,000 clones, 70% to 90% seen once. These same data were also listed under a study on human thymus T cells.

Sequencing used thymocytes. These receptors came from a boy under three years old with a congenital heart defect.

The rearrangement joins TRBV5-4 to TRBJ2-7, with D perhaps TRBD1 (5 bases). The V and J ends lost 1 base and 5 bases respectively, with 16 bases between them. Germline CDR1 is SGHNT and CDR2 is YYREEE (reference sequence). The CDR3 loop spans 15 amino acids. CDR3 DNA sequence: TGTGCCAGCAGCTTGTTAAGGGGTGGGTCCAACGAGCAGTACTTC. It is translated as CASSLLRGGSNEQYF.

The table lists this clone with a few counts. The CDR3 sequence is CASSQGRDSEETQYF. As DNA, the CDR3 is TGCGCCAGCAGCCAGGGGCGGGACAGTGAAGAGACCCAGTACTTC. The V and J genes are TRBV4-1 and TRBJ2-5; possible D gene TRBD1, 7 bases. The CDR3 runs to 15 residues. CDR1 is MGHRA and CDR2 is YSYEKL in the germline V gene. Trimming pared 3 bases from V and 3 bases from J, leaving 14 bases between.

The rearrangement links TRBV12-5 to TRBJ2-1, with D maybe TRBD2 (6 bases). Germline V lookup: CDR1 LGHNT, CDR2 FRNRAP. V gave up 7 bases and J gave up 6 bases, with 19 bases separating them. The CDR3 covers 15 residues. CDR3 residues: CASADESGECNEQFF. The CDR3 DNA reads TGTGCTAGTGCCGACGAGTCGGGAGAATGCAATGAGCAGTTCTTC.

J is TRBJ2-7 and V is TRBV7-2; 8 bases agree with TRBD1. The CDR3 length is 14 residues. CDR1 is SGHTA and CDR2 is FQGNSA in the germline V gene. Trimming at V came to 4 bases and at J to 2 bases, leaving 4 bases not matched to a gene. CDR3 amino acids: CASSSPDRAYEQYF. The CDR3 DNA reads TGTGCCAGCAGCTCGCCGGACAGGGCCTACGAGCAGTACTTC.

The chain has TRBV7-2 and TRBJ2-1; 10 bases agree with TRBD2. The germline V gene has CDR1 SGHTA and CDR2 FQGNSA. V lost 1 base, J lost 5 bases, and 11 bases stayed unmatched. This CDR3 contains 18 residues. The CDR3 DNA reads TGTGCCAGCAGCTTAGGAAGTGCCGGGACTAGCGTCCACAATGAGCAGTTCTTC. Protein: CASSLGSAGTSVHNEQFF.

The count of this clone is one. The chain has TRBV5-1 and TRBJ2-5, with D possibly being TRBD2 (5 bases). The germline V and J ends were trimmed by 0 bases and 2 bases, with 17 bases remaining between them. The CDR3 loop spans 17 amino acids. Germline loops: CDR1 SGHRS, CDR2 YFSETQ. CDR3 in DNA: TGCGCCAGCAGCTTGGCGGGATCAGGCTTAGTACAAGAGACCCAGTACTTC. Its translation is CASSLAGSGLVQETQYF.

The chain combines TRBV4-3 with TRBJ2-3; 7 bases are shared with TRBD2. J gave up 1 base and V 1 base, and 5 bases lay outside the gene matches. Germline CDR1 LGHNA, CDR2 YSLEER. The CDR3 has 16 residues. The CDR3 protein is CASSQGTGGGTDTQYF. In nucleotides, the CDR3 is TGCGCCAGCAGCCAAGGAACGGGAGGCGGCACAGATACGCAGTATTTT.

V usage is TRBV15 and J usage is TRBJ2-5, with TRBD2 as a possible D gene (5 bases). This CDR3 contains 13 residues. V was shortened by 3 bases and J by 9 bases, with 14 bases between the two germline ends. From germline, CDR1 is LNHNV and CDR2 YYDKDF (reference sequence). CDR3 bases: TGTGCCACCAGCAGGAGGACTCCCCGGGCCCAGTACTTC. Its translation is CATSRRTPRAQYF.

The rearrangement links TRBV11-3 to TRBJ1-1, with 7 positions matching TRBD1. CDR1 is SGHNT, CDR2 YENEEA, per germline. This CDR3 spans 14 amino acids. Trimming cost V 3 bases and J 3 bases; bases outside gene matches: 4. This CDR3 is CASSFRTGDTEAFF. CDR3 DNA: TGTGCCAGCAGCTTCAGAACAGGGGACACTGAAGCTTTCTTT.

This chain links TRBV28 with TRBJ2-3; 7 positions match TRBD2. The trim removed 4 bases at V and 4 bases at J, leaving 8 bases unmatched. Germline CDR1 is MDHEN and CDR2 is SYDVKM. The CDR3 covers 15 residues. The CDR3 bases are TGTGCCAGCAGTTGCGAACTAGCGTCCCCAGATACGCAGTATTTT. Translated: CASSCELASPDTQYF.

This rearrangement joins TRBV2 to TRBJ1-6; 7 bases line up with TRBD1. Trimming took 6 bases from V and 6 from J; bases not matched to a gene: 5. The V gene's germline CDR1 is SNHLY and CDR2 FYNNEI. The CDR3 totals 14 residues. Here the CDR3 reads CASSIDRVNSPLHF. The CDR3 DNA reads as TGTGCCAGCAGCATCGACAGGGTTAATTCACCCCTCCACTTT.

This chain uses TRBV4-2 with TRBJ1-1; possible D gene TRBD1, 6 bases. Trimming left V 3 bases short and J 4 bases short, with 12 bases between. Germline V gene sequence: CDR1 LGHNA, CDR2 YNFKEQ. There are 14 residues in the CDR3. The CDR3 sequence: CASSQLAGATEAFF. CDR3 DNA: TGTGCCAGCAGCCAGCTGGCAGGGGCCACTGAAGCTTTCTTT.

J is TRBJ2-1 and V is TRBV7-6, with TRBD2 matching 12 bases. This CDR3 comprises 18 residues. Losses at the gene ends were 6 bases for V and 9 bases for J; bases not matched to a gene: 18. The germline gives CDR1 SGHVS, CDR2 FNYEAQ. The CDR3 DNA is TGTGCCAGCAGGCCTCTAGCGGGAGGGTTTCTGGGGGATGGTGAGCAGTTCTTC. This translates into CASRPLAGGFLGDGEQFF.

The chain employs TRBV7-9 and TRBJ2-1, with a tentative D call TRBD2 (5 bases). The CDR3 is 10 residues long. Germline V gives CDR1 SEHNR, CDR2 FQNEAQ (reference sequence). The ends were cut back, 10 bases at V and 10 bases at J, with 11 bases in the middle. The CDR3 DNA is TGTGCCACCCGGGTAGCGGAGCAGTTCTTC. Translated, it gives CATRVAEQFF.

The V call is TRBV5-6, the J call TRBJ2-6; TRBD1 is a possible D gene (5 bases). Trimming took off 4 bases at V and 1 base at J, with 12 bases between the two ends. CDR1 is SGHDT and CDR2 is YYEEEE in the germline V gene. CDR3 length: 16 amino acids. The CDR3, as DNA: TGTGCCAGCAGCGGTCAGGGATCTTCTGGGGCCAACGTCCTGACTTTC. Translation: CASSGQGSSGANVLTF.

The chain joins TRBV27 to TRBJ2-3; TRBD1 matches at 10 bases. This CDR3 has 15 amino acids. Germline values: CDR1 MNHEY, CDR2 SMNVEV (reference sequence). V dropped 1 base and J dropped 3; count of bases not matched to a gene: 1. The CDR3 reads CASSLWGQGTDTQYF. CDR3 DNA: TGTGCCAGCAGTTTATGGGGACAGGGGACAGATACGCAGTATTTT.

The chain is built from TRBV14 and TRBJ2-7; 10 nucleotides align to TRBD2. The CDR3 is 16 residues long. The germline CDR1 and CDR2 sequences are SGHDN and FVKESK. J lost 4 bases, V lost 0 bases, and 6 bases had no gene match. CDR3 protein: CASSQDLAGEGYEQYF. CDR3 in DNA: TGTGCCAGCAGCCAAGATCTAGCGGGAGAGGGGTACGAGCAGTACTTC.

This chain links TRBV29-1 with TRBJ2-1; TRBD2 agrees at 11 bases. Germline V gene data show CDR1 as SQVTM and CDR2 as ANQGSEA. This CDR3 is built from 14 residues. The V and J ends lost 7 bases and 9 bases, in that order; junction bases with no gene match: 11. This CDR3 is CSAPLAGGESEQFF. CDR3 nucleotide sequence: TGCAGCGCCCCGCTAGCGGGAGGCGAAAGTGAGCAGTTCTTC.

The chain has TRBV25-1 and TRBJ2-3; 11 bases are a match to TRBD2. Trimming removed 2 bases from V and 6 bases from J; junction bases left unmatched: 10. CDR1 is MGHDK and CDR2 is SYGVNS in the germline V gene. The length of the CDR3 is 17 residues. DNA for the CDR3: TGTGCCAGCAGTGAAGCGTTAGCGGGAGGGCCTATGGATACGCAGTATTTT. This gives the protein CASSEALAGGPMDTQYF.

This sequence joins TRBV14 and TRBJ2-3; TRBD1 matches at 9 bases. The CDR3 loop spans 20 amino acids. Germline CDR1 and CDR2: SGHDN and FVKESK. V trimming: 0 bases; J trimming: 9 bases; junction bases outside the gene matches: 22. The CDR3 reads CASSQEPDRGTGRTGETQYF. The CDR3 DNA reads TGTGCCAGCAGCCAAGAGCCCGACAGGGGGACTGGACGGACCGGTGAGACGCAGTATTTT. The whole variable domain, filled in from reference TRBV14 and TRBJ2-3, reads EAGVTQFPSHSVIEKGQTVTLRCDPISGHDNLYWYRRVMGKEIKFLLHFVKESKQDESGMPNNRFLAERTGGTYSTLKVQPAELEDSGVYFCASSQEPDRGTGRTGETQYFGPGTRLTVL.

The chain combines TRBV28 with TRBJ2-1, with a possible D match to TRBD1 (5 bases). Germline V gives CDR1 MDHEN, CDR2 SYDVKM. V gave up 4 bases and J gave up 2 bases, with 9 bases separating them. The CDR3 has 14 amino acids. CDR3 residues: CASSSRRAYNEQFF. The CDR3 nucleotides are TGTGCCAGCAGTTCACGCAGGGCCTACAATGAGCAGTTCTTC.

This clone was found a few times. V gene TRBV30 combines with J gene TRBJ2-5, with 14 bases matching TRBD2. This CDR3 has 16 residues. V shed 2 bases, J shed 1 base, and the junction held 3 bases outside the gene matches. CDR1 and CDR2 from the germline V gene are GTSNPN and SVGIG (reference sequence). The CDR3 sequence is CAWSLTSGRAQETQYF. CDR3 sequence (DNA): TGTGCCTGGAGTCTGACTAGCGGGAGGGCCCAAGAGACCCAGTACTTC.

The chain couples TRBV5-1 to TRBJ2-1; 12 bases match TRBD2. The ends lost 0 bases at V and 4 bases at J; junction bases unmatched: 5. Germline assignment: CDR1 SGHRS and CDR2 YFSETQ. The CDR3 covers 17 residues. The CDR3 region has the DNA TGCGCCAGCAGCTTGGTCGGACTAGCGGGGACATACAATGAGCAGTTCTTC. It translates to CASSLVGLAGTYNEQFF.

The gene calls are TRBV29-1 and TRBJ2-3, with D possibly TRBD2 on 6 matching bases. The CDR3 is made up of 13 amino acids. Germline lookup yields CDR1 SQVTM and CDR2 ANQGSEA. Trimming took off 4 bases at V and 4 bases at J, with 12 bases between the two ends. This CDR3 is CSVVARGADTQYF. In DNA, the CDR3 is TGCAGCGTTGTAGCGCGGGGCGCAGATACGCAGTATTTT.

This chain links TRBV11-2 with TRBJ2-7, with TRBD2 matching over 12 bases. Per germline, CDR1 SGHAT and CDR2 FQNNGV. The CDR3 totals 14 residues. V was pared by 4 bases and J by 2 bases, with 0 bases of the junction left unmatched. As DNA, the CDR3 is TGTGCCAGCAGCTCTAGCGGGAGGGCCTACGAGCAGTACTTC. Translation: CASSSSGRAYEQYF. The variable domain in full, completed from reference TRBV11-2 and TRBJ2-7, reads EAGVAQSPRYKIIEKRQSVAFWCNPISGHATLYWYQQILGQGPKLLIQFQNNGVVDDSQLPKDRFSAERLKGVDSTLKIQPAKLEDSAVYLCASSSSGRAYEQYFGPGTRLTVT.

The DNA of the CDR3 is TGCGCCAGCAGCTTCGACAGGCCCTACGAGCAGTACTTC. It specifies CASSFDRPYEQYF. The chain employs TRBV5-1 and TRBJ2-7, with a tentative D call TRBD1 (6 bases). The CDR3 extends over 13 amino acids. The ends were cut back, 2 bases at V and 2 bases at J, with 8 bases in the middle. Per the germline V gene, CDR1 is SGHRS and CDR2 is YFSETQ. The variable domain in full, with the rest retrieved from reference TRBV5-1 and TRBJ2-7, is KAGVTQTPRYLIKTRGQQVTLSCSPISGHRSVSWYQQTPGQGLQFLFEYFSETQRNKGNFPGRFSGRQFSNSRSEMNVSTLELGDSALYLCASSFDRPYEQYFGPGTRLTVT.

The V gene is TRBV7-9, the J gene TRBJ2-1; tentative D call: TRBD2 (6 bases). There are 13 residues in the CDR3. V lost 5 bases and J lost 7, with 12 bases in between. CDR1 is SEHNR and CDR2 is FQNEAQ in the germline V gene (reference sequence). In DNA, the CDR3 is TGTGCCAGCAGCCCGCTGGGGGGTAATGAGCAGTTCTTC. Translation gives CASSPLGGNEQFF.

CDR3 DNA sequence: TGTGCCAGCGTGGACAGGGGAAGAGGTATGAACACTGAAGCTTTCTTT. Its translation is CASVDRGRGMNTEAFF. The chain combines TRBV28 with TRBJ1-1; TRBD1 matches 9 bases. Germline CDR1 and CDR2: MDHEN and SYDVKM. Losses at the gene ends were 8 bases for V and 0 bases for J; bases not matched to a gene: 10. CDR3 length: 16 amino acids.

Points on this clone: Other DNA sequences in the same sample also yield this CDR3. The rearrangement links TRBV30 to TRBJ2-1; 12 bases line up with TRBD2. The junction had 17 bases not matched to a gene; V was cut back by 2 bases and J by 15 bases. This CDR3 has 16 residues. Germline V gene lookup returns CDR1 GTSNPN and CDR2 SVGIG (reference sequence). CDR3 bases: TGTGCCTGGAGTACAGGACTAGCGGGAACGCCGACACCCTTGTTCTTC. This gives the protein CAWSTGLAGTPTPLFF.

The chain couples TRBV7-2 to TRBJ2-6; 9 positions match TRBD1. The junction had 1 base not matched to a gene; V was cut back by 1 base and J by 3 bases. Germline CDR1 reads SGHTA; CDR2 reads FQGNSA. The CDR3 sequence is 16 residues long. CDR3 DNA: TGTGCCAGCAGCTTAGGGACAGGGGATGGGGCCAACGTCCTGACTTTC. Translated: CASSLGTGDGANVLTF.